The rows below give T cell receptor beta chains drawn from one sample of a study of blood T cell repertoires in COVID-19. Repertoires were generated with immunoSEQ multiplex PCR, while TCRdb's copy carries only in-frame clones and drops some. This sample has approximately 140,000 clones, with about 90% found just once. The sequenced sample was peripheral blood. The receptor source for this set is an elderly man with acute or convalescent COVID-19. Both conserved end residues are part of each CDR3. The D gene is left open where the match is weak. Size tells how often a clone was seen (once, few, many) or the class of an expanded clone, and some rows leave it out.

size: -
V: TRBV27
J: TRBJ1-4
D: -
CDR3: CASSFLTDRANEKLFF
DNA: TGTGCCAGCAGTTTCCTGACAGACAGAGCTAATGAAAAACTGTTTTTT

size: -
V: TRBV3-1/TRBV3-2
J: TRBJ2-1
D: -
CDR3: CASSFQGRGHNEQFF
DNA: TGTGCCAGCAGCTTCCAGGGCAGGGGCCACAATGAGCAGTTCTTC

size: -
V: TRBV30
J: TRBJ1-6
D: TRBD1
CDR3: CAWSPRQGYNSPLHF
DNA: TGTGCCTGGAGTCCGCGACAGGGATATAATTCACCCCTCCACTTT

size: -
V: TRBV19
J: TRBJ2-1
D: -
CDR3: CASREGLAGYNEQFF
DNA: TGTGCCAGTCGAGAGGGGCTCGCGGGATACAATGAGCAGTTCTTC

size: -
V: TRBV7-9
J: TRBJ1-2
D: TRBD1
CDR3: CASSRGQGYGYTF
DNA: TGTGCCAGCAGCCGGGGACAGGGCTATGGCTACACCTTC

size: -
V: TRBV18
J: TRBJ1-1
D: -
CDR3: CASSPPLTTNTEAFF
DNA: TGTGCCAGCTCACCACCCTTGACAACAAACACTGAAGCTTTCTTT

size: -
V: TRBV11-2
J: TRBJ1-1
D: TRBD1
CDR3: CASSTMGTGLTEAFF
DNA: TGTGCCAGCAGCACGATGGGGACAGGGCTCACTGAAGCTTTCTTT

size: -
V: TRBV28
J: TRBJ1-1
D: -
CDR3: CASSSGLNTEAFF
DNA: TGTGCCAGCAGCTCAGGGTTAAACACTGAAGCTTTCTTT

size: -
V: TRBV2
J: TRBJ2-3
D: TRBD2
CDR3: CASRATSGSVDTQYF
DNA: TGTGCCAGCAGGGCGACTAGCGGGAGTGTTGATACGCAGTATTTT

size: once
V: TRBV5-4
J: TRBJ2-7
D: TRBD2
CDR3: CASSLAGSSGGRFHEQYF
DNA: TGTGCCAGCAGCTTAGCGGGGTCTAGCGGGGGCCGCTTTCACGAGCAGTACTTC

size: -
V: TRBV19
J: TRBJ2-5
D: TRBD1
CDR3: CASSTPRDRGRETQYF
DNA: TGTGCCAGTAGCACCCCCCGGGACAGGGGGCGTGAGACCCAGTACTTC

size: -
V: TRBV6-5
J: TRBJ2-2
D: -
CDR3: CASRVSVIFHGELFF
DNA: TGTGCCAGCAGGGTTTCGGTGATTTTCCACGGGGAGCTGTTTTTT

size: -
V: TRBV28
J: TRBJ2-3
D: -
CDR3: CASRSSGDTQYF
DNA: TGTGCCAGCAGGTCGAGCGGGGATACGCAGTATTTT

size: -
V: TRBV30
J: TRBJ2-1
D: TRBD2
CDR3: CAWSELAGPHNEQFF
DNA: TGTGCCTGGAGCGAGTTAGCGGGGCCCCACAATGAGCAGTTCTTC

size: -
V: TRBV6-2/TRBV6-3
J: TRBJ2-3
D: -
CDR3: CASSSSALITSTDTQYF
DNA: TGTGCCAGCAGTTCCTCCGCCTTAATAACTAGCACAGATACGCAGTATTTT

size: few
V: TRBV5-1
J: TRBJ2-7
D: TRBD1
CDR3: CASSLGTGPYEQYF
DNA: TGCGCCAGCAGCTTGGGGACAGGGCCCTACGAGCAGTACTTC

size: -
V: TRBV7-9
J: TRBJ2-4
D: -
CDR3: CASSLGLWQGGNIQYF
DNA: TGTGCCAGCAGCTTAGGGTTGTGGCAGGGAGGAAACATTCAGTACTTC

size: -
V: TRBV18
J: TRBJ2-5
D: -
CDR3: CASSPLDTQETQYF
DNA: TGTGCCAGCTCACCTCTCGACACTCAAGAGACCCAGTACTTC

size: -
V: TRBV5-1
J: TRBJ1-1
D: TRBD1
CDR3: CASSLDRGANEAFF
DNA: TGCGCCAGCAGCTTGGACAGGGGAGCCAATGAAGCTTTCTTT

size: many
V: TRBV6-2/TRBV6-3
J: TRBJ1-1
D: TRBD1
CDR3: CASSWGQGGAEAFF
DNA: TGTGCCAGCAGTTGGGGACAGGGGGGCGCTGAAGCTTTCTTT

size: -
V: TRBV7-9
J: TRBJ1-4
D: -
CDR3: CASSSGVLNEKLFF
DNA: TGTGCCAGCAGCTCAGGGGTGCTTAATGAAAAACTGTTTTTT

size: -
V: TRBV3-1/TRBV3-2
J: TRBJ1-4
D: TRBD1
CDR3: CASSQWDRTNEKLFF
DNA: TGTGCCAGCAGCCAATGGGACAGGACTAATGAAAAACTGTTTTTT

size: -
V: TRBV4-1
J: TRBJ1-4
D: -
CDR3: CASSQVYRDKNEKLFF
DNA: TGCGCCAGCAGCCAAGTTTATCGGGACAAGAATGAAAAACTGTTTTTT

size: -
V: TRBV6-2/TRBV6-3
J: TRBJ2-1
D: TRBD1
CDR3: CASSFVQGVAEQFF
DNA: TGTGCCAGCAGTTTCGTTCAGGGGGTGGCTGAGCAGTTCTTC

size: few
V: TRBV2
J: TRBJ1-3
D: -
CDR3: CASSENSLPGNTIYF
DNA: TGTGCCAGCAGTGAAAACAGCTTACCTGGAAACACCATATATTTT

size: -
V: TRBV28
J: TRBJ1-2
D: -
CDR3: CASSPTDSYGYTF
DNA: TGTGCCAGCAGCCCTACCGACAGCTATGGCTACACCTTC

size: -
V: TRBV7-9
J: TRBJ2-1
D: TRBD2
CDR3: CASSPLSGGFDEQFF
DNA: TGTGCCAGCAGCCCCCTGAGCGGGGGTTTCGATGAGCAGTTCTTC

size: -
V: TRBV3-1/TRBV3-2
J: TRBJ2-2
D: TRBD1
CDR3: CASSFPTGLANTGELFF
DNA: TGTGCCAGCAGCTTCCCGACAGGGCTAGCGAACACCGGGGAGCTGTTTTTT

size: -
V: TRBV7-8
J: TRBJ1-1
D: -
CDR3: CASSLHRNTEAFF
DNA: TGTGCCAGCAGCTTACACAGGAACACTGAAGCTTTCTTT

size: -
V: TRBV12-3/TRBV12-4
J: TRBJ1-1
D: -
CDR3: CASSRPADSEAFF
DNA: TGTGCCAGCAGTCGTCCGGCGGACAGTGAAGCTTTCTTT

size: -
V: TRBV5-8
J: TRBJ1-6
D: -
CDR3: CASSPRGVYNSPLHF
DNA: TGTGCCAGCAGCCCCCGGGGGGTTTATAATTCACCCCTCCACTTT

size: once
V: TRBV28
J: TRBJ1-2
D: -
CDR3: CASSLGLQGVANYGYTF
DNA: TGTGCCAGCAGTTTGGGTTTACAGGGTGTAGCTAACTATGGCTACACCTTC

size: -
V: TRBV2
J: TRBJ2-7
D: TRBD2
CDR3: CATLREAGAYEQYF
DNA: TGTGCCACCCTCCGTGAGGCGGGGGCCTACGAGCAGTACTTC

size: -
V: TRBV11-3
J: TRBJ2-1
D: TRBD1
CDR3: CASSSGTGSYNEQFF
DNA: TGTGCCAGCAGCTCCGGGACAGGGTCCTACAATGAGCAGTTCTTC

size: -
V: TRBV5-1
J: TRBJ1-2
D: -
CDR3: CASSSTGDYGYTF
DNA: TGCGCCAGCAGCTCTACAGGTGACTATGGCTACACCTTC

size: -
V: TRBV7-3
J: TRBJ2-1
D: TRBD1
CDR3: CASSWTGGVNEQFF
DNA: TGTGCCAGCAGTTGGACAGGGGGCGTAAATGAGCAGTTCTTC

size: -
V: TRBV18
J: TRBJ2-3
D: TRBD2
CDR3: CASSPPGLGGKSGDTQYF
DNA: TGTGCCAGCTCACCACCGGGCCTGGGAGGGAAGAGTGGAGATACGCAGTATTTT

size: -
V: TRBV3-1/TRBV3-2
J: TRBJ2-3
D: TRBD2
CDR3: CASAGGTDTQYF
DNA: TGTGCCAGCGCGGGGGGCACAGATACGCAGTATTTT

size: -
V: TRBV2
J: TRBJ2-2
D: -
CDR3: CASMLTAGELFF
DNA: TGTGCCAGCATGTTGACAGCCGGGGAGCTGTTTTTT

size: -
V: TRBV10-3
J: TRBJ1-5
D: -
CDR3: CAISEGGNNQPQHF
DNA: TGTGCCATCAGTGAGGGAGGGAACAATCAGCCCCAGCATTTT

size: -
V: TRBV11-2
J: TRBJ2-2
D: -
CDR3: CASSLDYTGELFF
DNA: TGTGCCAGCAGCTTAGACTACACCGGGGAGCTGTTTTTT

size: -
V: TRBV5-5
J: TRBJ1-5
D: -
CDR3: CASSPDSYNQPQHF
DNA: TGTGCCAGCAGCCCTGACAGCTACAATCAGCCCCAGCATTTT

size: few
V: TRBV5-1
J: TRBJ1-2
D: TRBD1
CDR3: CASSSQGLRAGYTF
DNA: TGCGCCAGCAGCTCACAGGGGTTAAGGGCTGGCTACACCTTC

size: -
V: TRBV2
J: TRBJ1-5
D: -
CDR3: CASSDGGQPQHF
DNA: TGTGCCAGCAGTGACGGGGGTCAGCCCCAGCATTTT

size: -
V: TRBV11-2
J: TRBJ1-1
D: TRBD1
CDR3: CASSPRTGGNTEAFF
DNA: TGTGCCAGCAGCCCCAGGACAGGGGGGAACACTGAAGCTTTCTTT

size: -
V: TRBV6-6
J: TRBJ1-1
D: TRBD1
CDR3: CASSFQGAGTEAFF
DNA: TGTGCCAGCAGTTTCCAGGGGGCGGGCACTGAAGCTTTCTTT

size: -
V: TRBV6-5
J: TRBJ2-5
D: TRBD2
CDR3: CASRRTRGGETQYF
DNA: TGTGCCAGCAGGAGGACTAGGGGAGGAGAGACCCAGTACTTC

size: -
V: TRBV25-1
J: TRBJ1-1
D: TRBD1
CDR3: CASKRDSLFAEAFF
DNA: TGTGCCAGCAAAAGGGACAGTTTGTTCGCTGAAGCTTTCTTT

size: once
V: TRBV19
J: TRBJ1-3
D: -
CDR3: CASSKDSSGNTIYF
DNA: TGTGCCAGTAGTAAAGACAGCTCTGGAAACACCATATATTTT

size: -
V: TRBV28
J: TRBJ1-2
D: TRBD1
CDR3: CASSSGTAYGYTF
DNA: TGTGCCAGCAGTTCAGGGACAGCCTATGGCTACACCTTC

size: -
V: TRBV12-3/TRBV12-4
J: TRBJ1-2
D: -
CDR3: CASRADGNYGYTF
DNA: TGTGCCAGCAGGGCAGACGGGAACTATGGCTACACCTTC

size: few
V: TRBV18
J: TRBJ1-3
D: -
CDR3: CASSPDAGGALEAIYF
DNA: TGTGCCAGCTCACCAGACGCGGGGGGGGCCCTCGAGGCCATATATTTT

size: few
V: TRBV7-9
J: TRBJ2-7
D: TRBD2
CDR3: CASSSNGLAGGDEQYF
DNA: TGTGCCAGCAGCTCAAACGGACTAGCGGGAGGCGACGAGCAGTACTTC

size: few
V: TRBV19
J: TRBJ1-2
D: TRBD1
CDR3: CATTPPGTGGGYTF
DNA: TGTGCCACCACGCCACCCGGGACAGGGGGTGGCTACACCTTC

size: -
V: TRBV5-1
J: TRBJ2-7
D: TRBD2
CDR3: CASSGGLAGVYEQYF
DNA: TGCGCCAGCAGCGGGGGACTAGCGGGGGTATACGAGCAGTACTTC

size: many
V: TRBV7-9
J: TRBJ1-4
D: -
CDR3: CASSPRAAHNEKLFF
DNA: TGTGCCAGCAGCCCCAGGGCAGCTCATAATGAAAAACTGTTTTTT

size: -
V: TRBV7-6
J: TRBJ1-1
D: -
CDR3: CASTLQGRGNTEAFF
DNA: TGTGCCAGCACTCTTCAGGGTAGGGGAAACACTGAAGCTTTCTTT

size: -
V: TRBV24-1
J: TRBJ2-7
D: -
CDR3: CATSNSGWSEQYF
DNA: TGTGCCACCAGCAACTCGGGTTGGTCGGAGCAGTACTTC

size: -
V: TRBV6-5
J: TRBJ1-1
D: -
CDR3: CASSLSDRSRGTEAFF
DNA: TGTGCCAGCAGTTTATCCGACAGGTCGAGAGGGACTGAAGCTTTCTTT